Given below is one T cell receptor (beta chain) in context. Its specificity is not known. The data were taken from a study of Ad26.COV2.S vaccination and SARS-CoV-2 variants. Treatment specified: roughly 19 received Ad26.COV2.S at low or high dose, single or two shots; several received placebo; per-sample allocation not given. It was on day 63 after the first vaccine or placebo injection that samples were taken. This CDR3 is built from 13 residues. The germline V gene encodes CDR1 SGHRS and CDR2 YFSETQ. Trimming took 7 bases from V and 6 from J; bases not matched to a gene: 5. Study-wide results and limits: Total responses of T cells may have been underestimated by the analyses of TCR breadth and depth. Non-spike TCR breadth was similar in vaccine and placebo recipients.

The table came from immunoSEQ multiplex PCR; TCRdb's copy has only in-frame clones and leaves some out. The sample has fewer than 800,000 clones, roughly nine tenths seen once. This sequence joins TRBV5-1 and TRBJ2-3; 10 bases map to TRBD2. Sequencing was performed on peripheral blood, taken in a trial of Ad26.COV2.S vaccine versus placebo. This receptor was obtained from a person aged 18-60 years who received the Ad26.COV2.S COVID-19 vaccine or a placebo. This CDR3 is CASGAGGVDTQYF. The CDR3 region has the DNA TGCGCCAGCGGAGCGGGGGGGGTGGATACGCAGTATTTT.